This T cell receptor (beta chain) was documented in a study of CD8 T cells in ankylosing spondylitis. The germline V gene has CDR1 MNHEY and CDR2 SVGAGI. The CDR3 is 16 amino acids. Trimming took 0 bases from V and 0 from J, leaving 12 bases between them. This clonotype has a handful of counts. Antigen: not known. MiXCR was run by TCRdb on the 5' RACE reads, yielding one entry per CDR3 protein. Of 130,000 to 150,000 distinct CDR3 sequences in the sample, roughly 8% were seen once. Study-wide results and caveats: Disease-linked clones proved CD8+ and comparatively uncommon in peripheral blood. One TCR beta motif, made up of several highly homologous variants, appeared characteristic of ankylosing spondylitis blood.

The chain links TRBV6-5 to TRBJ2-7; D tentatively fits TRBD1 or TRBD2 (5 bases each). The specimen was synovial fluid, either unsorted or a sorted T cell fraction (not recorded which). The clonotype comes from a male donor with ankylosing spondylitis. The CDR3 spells CASSYSPGPGSYEQYF. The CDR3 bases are TGTGCCAGCAGTTACTCTCCGGGACCGGGCTCCTACGAGCAGTACTTC.